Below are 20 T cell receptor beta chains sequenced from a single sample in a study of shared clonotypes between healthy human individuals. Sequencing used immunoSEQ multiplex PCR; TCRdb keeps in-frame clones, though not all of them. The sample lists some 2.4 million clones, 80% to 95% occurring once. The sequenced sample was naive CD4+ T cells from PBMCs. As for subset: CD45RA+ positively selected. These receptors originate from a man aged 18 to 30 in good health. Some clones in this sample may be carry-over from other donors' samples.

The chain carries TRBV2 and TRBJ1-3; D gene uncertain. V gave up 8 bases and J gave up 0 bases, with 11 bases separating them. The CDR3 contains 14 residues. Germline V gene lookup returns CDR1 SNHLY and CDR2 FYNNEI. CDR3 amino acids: CASGFYGSGNTIYF. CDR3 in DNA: TGTGCCAGCGGGTTTTACGGCTCTGGAAACACCATATATTTT.

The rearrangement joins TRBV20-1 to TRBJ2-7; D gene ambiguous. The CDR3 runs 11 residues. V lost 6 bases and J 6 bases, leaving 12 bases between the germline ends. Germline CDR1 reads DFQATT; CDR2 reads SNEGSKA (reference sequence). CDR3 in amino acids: CSAPIVPEQYF. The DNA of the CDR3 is TGCAGTGCCCCTATAGTTCCCGAGCAGTACTTC.

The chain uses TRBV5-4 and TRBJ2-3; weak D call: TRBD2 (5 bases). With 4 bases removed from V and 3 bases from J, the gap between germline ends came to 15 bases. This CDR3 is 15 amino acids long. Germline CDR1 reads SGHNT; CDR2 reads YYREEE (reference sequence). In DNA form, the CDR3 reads TGTGCCAGCAGCAAACCTTTGGGCGGGACAGATACGCAGTATTTT. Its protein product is CASSKPLGGTDTQYF.

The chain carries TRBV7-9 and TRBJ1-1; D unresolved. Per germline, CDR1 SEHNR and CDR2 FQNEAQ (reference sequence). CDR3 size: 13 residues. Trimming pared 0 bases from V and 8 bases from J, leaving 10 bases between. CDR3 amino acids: CASSLAGSPEAFF. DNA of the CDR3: TGTGCCAGCAGCTTAGCAGGGTCGCCAGAAGCTTTCTTT.

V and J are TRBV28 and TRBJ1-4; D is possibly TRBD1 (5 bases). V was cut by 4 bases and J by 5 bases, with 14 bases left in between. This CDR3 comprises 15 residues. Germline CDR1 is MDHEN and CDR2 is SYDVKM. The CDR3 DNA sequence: TGTGCCAGCAGTTCCCCGACAGTCGGGAATGAAAAACTGTTTTTT. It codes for CASSSPTVGNEKLFF.

The CDR3 coding sequence is TGTGCCAGCAGCTTAGGGGAGAGTCAGCCCCAGCATTTT. This translates into CASSLGESQPQHF. J is TRBJ1-5 and V is TRBV7-2; no clear D. Germline V gives CDR1 SGHTA, CDR2 FQGNSA. The CDR3 extends over 13 amino acids. Trimming stripped 1 base from V and 6 bases from J, with 7 bases between. Combining the CDR3 with reference TRBV7-2 and TRBJ1-5 gives the whole variable domain GAGVSQSPSNKVTEKGKDVELRCDPISGHTALYWYRQSLGQGLEFLIYFQGNSAPDKSGLPSDRFSAERTGGSVSTLTIQRTQQEDSAVYLCASSLGESQPQHFGDGTRLSIL.

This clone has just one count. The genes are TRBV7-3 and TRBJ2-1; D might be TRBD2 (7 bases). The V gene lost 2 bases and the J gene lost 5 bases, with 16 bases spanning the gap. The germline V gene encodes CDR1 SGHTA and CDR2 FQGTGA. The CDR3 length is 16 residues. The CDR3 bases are TGTGCCAGCAGCTTAGCGACGGCGGGGGCCCACAATGAGCAGTTCTTC. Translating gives CASSLATAGAHNEQFF.

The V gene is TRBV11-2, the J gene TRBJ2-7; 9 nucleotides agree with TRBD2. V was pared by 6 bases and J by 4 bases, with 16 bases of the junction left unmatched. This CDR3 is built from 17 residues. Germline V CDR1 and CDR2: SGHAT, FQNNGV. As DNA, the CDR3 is TGTGCCAGCAGTTCGACTAGCGGCGGGTTCTTTCTTTACGAGCAGTACTTC. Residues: CASSSTSGGFFLYEQYF.

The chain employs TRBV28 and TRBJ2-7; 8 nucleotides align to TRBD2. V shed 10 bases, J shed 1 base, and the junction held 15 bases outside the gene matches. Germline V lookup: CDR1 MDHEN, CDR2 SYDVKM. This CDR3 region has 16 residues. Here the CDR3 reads CAIAPSGLVRSYEQYF. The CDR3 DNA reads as TGTGCCATCGCACCCTCGGGACTAGTAAGGTCCTACGAGCAGTACTTC.

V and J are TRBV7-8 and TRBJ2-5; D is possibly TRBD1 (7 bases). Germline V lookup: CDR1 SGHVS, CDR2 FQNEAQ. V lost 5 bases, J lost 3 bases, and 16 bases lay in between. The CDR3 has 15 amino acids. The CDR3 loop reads CASSPPGGIKETQYF. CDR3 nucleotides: TGTGCCAGCAGCCCCCCAGGGGGGATCAAAGAGACCCAGTACTTC.

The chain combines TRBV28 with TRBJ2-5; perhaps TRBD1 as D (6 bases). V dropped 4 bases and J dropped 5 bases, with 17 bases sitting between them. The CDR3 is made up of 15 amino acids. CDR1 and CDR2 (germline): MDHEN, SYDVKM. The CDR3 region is CASSSQSRGEETQYF. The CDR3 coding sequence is TGTGCCAGCAGTTCGCAATCCAGGGGCGAGGAGACCCAGTACTTC.

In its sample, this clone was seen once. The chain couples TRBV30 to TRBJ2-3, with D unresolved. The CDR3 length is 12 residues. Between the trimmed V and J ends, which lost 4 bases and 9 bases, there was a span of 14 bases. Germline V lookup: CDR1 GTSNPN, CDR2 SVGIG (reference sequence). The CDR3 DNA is TGTGCCTGGAAAATCGACGTGGGCACGCAGTATTTT. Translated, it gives CAWKIDVGTQYF.

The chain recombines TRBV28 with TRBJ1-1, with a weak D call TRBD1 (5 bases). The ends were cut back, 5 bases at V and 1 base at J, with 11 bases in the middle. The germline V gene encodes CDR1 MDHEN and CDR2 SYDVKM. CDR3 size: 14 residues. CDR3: CASSPLGTNTEAFF. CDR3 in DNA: TGTGCCAGCAGTCCCCTGGGGACGAACACTGAAGCTTTCTTT.

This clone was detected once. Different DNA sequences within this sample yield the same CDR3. For the CDR3, the DNA is TGTGCCAGCAGCCTTGGGACAGGTGGTGGGGAGACCCAGTACTTC. It translates to CASSLGTGGGETQYF. The chain is built from TRBV7-3 and TRBJ2-5; 8 nucleotides align to TRBD1. V lost 5 bases to trimming and J lost 5 bases; unmatched junction nucleotides: 10. CDR3 size: 15 residues. CDR1 SGHTA and CDR2 FQGTGA come from the germline V gene.

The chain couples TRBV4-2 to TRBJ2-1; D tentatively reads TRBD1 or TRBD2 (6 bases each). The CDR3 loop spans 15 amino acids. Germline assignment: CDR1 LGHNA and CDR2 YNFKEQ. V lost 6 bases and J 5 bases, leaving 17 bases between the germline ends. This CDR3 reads CASSQRGAENNEQFF. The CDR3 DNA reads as TGTGCCAGCAGTCAAAGGGGGGCGGAAAACAATGAGCAGTTCTTC.

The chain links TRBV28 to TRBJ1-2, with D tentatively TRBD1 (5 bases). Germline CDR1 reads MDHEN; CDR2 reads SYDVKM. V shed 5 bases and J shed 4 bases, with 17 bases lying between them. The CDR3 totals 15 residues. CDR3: CASSGGAQRGYGYTF. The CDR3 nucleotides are TGTGCCAGCAGTGGAGGGGCTCAAAGGGGCTATGGCTACACCTTC.

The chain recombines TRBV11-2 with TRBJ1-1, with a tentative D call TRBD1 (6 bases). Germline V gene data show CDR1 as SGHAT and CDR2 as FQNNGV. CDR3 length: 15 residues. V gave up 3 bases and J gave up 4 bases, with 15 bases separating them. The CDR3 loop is CASSFQGTRTTEAFF. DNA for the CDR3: TGTGCCAGCAGCTTTCAGGGGACCCGGACCACTGAAGCTTTCTTT.

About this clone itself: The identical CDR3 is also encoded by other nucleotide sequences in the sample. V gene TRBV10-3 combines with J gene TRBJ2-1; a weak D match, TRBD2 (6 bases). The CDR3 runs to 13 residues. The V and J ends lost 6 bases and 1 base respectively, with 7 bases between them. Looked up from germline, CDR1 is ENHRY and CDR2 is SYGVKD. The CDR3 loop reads CAISRESYNEQFF. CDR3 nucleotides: TGTGCCATCAGCCGGGAGTCCTACAATGAGCAGTTCTTC.

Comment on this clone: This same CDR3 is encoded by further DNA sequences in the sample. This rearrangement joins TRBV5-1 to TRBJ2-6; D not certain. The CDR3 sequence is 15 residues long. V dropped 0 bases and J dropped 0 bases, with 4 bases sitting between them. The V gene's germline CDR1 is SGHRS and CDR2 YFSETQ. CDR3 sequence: CASSLESSGANVLTF. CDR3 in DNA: TGCGCCAGCAGCTTGGAATCCTCTGGGGCCAACGTCCTGACTTTC. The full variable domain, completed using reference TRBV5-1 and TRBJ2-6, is KAGVTQTPRYLIKTRGQQVTLSCSPISGHRSVSWYQQTPGQGLQFLFEYFSETQRNKGNFPGRFSGRQFSNSRSEMNVSTLELGDSALYLCASSLESSGANVLTFGAGSRLTVL.

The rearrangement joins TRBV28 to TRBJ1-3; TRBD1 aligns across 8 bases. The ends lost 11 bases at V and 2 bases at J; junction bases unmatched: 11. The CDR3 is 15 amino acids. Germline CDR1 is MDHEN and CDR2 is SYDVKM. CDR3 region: CAVGRTGNTGNTIYF. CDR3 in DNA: TGTGCCGTGGGGAGGACAGGGAATACTGGAAACACCATATATTTT.